This T cell receptor (beta chain) is from a study of T cells after yellow fever vaccination. Study in general: Fractions low in cell number were prepared with SMART-Seq v4 Ultra Low Input.

It was through 5'RACE template switching that TCR cDNA was made, with a universal primer site and UMIs added. TCRdb analysed the 5' RACE reads with MiXCR anew, one entry per CDR3 protein. The table lists 400,000 or so distinct CDR3 sequences, 11% of them singletons, with 15% to 20% in the top ten. Study-level points and caveats: A faster peak, day 5 versus 15, was reached by the weaker secondary response.

On this clonotype itself: Its antigen is as yet unknown.

With 2 bases clipped from V and 1 base from J, the junction kept 3 bases outside the gene matches. Germline CDR1 is MNHEY and CDR2 is SVGAGI. The CDR3 length is 15 residues. The starting material was PBMCs, obtained on the day of the first yellow fever vaccination. This clonotype was sampled from a young man who received the YFV17D yellow fever vaccine. This chain joins TRBV6-5 and TRBJ1-1; 8 bases agree with TRBD1. The CDR3 DNA is TGTGCCAGCAGTTACGTAGGGACAGGGAACACTGAAGCTTTCTTT. Its translation: CASSYVGTGNTEAFF.